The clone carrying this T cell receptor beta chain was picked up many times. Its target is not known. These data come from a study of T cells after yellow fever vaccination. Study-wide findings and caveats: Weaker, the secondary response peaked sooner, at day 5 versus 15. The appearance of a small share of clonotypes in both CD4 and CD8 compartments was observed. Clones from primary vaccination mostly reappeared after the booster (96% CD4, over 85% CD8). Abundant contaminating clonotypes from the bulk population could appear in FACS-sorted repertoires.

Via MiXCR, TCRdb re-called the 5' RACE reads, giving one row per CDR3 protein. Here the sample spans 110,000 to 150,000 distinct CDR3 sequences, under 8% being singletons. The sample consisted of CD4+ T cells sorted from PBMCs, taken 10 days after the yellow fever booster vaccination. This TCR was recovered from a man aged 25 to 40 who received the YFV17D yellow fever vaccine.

In DNA, the CDR3 is TGCAGTGCTAGGAGGGCGAGAGGCGGCTCCTACGAGCAGTACTTC. Its translation: CSARRARGGSYEQYF. The chain has TRBV20-1 and TRBJ2-7; a weak D match, TRBD2 (5 bases). The CDR3 extends over 15 amino acids. In germline, CDR1 is DFQATT, CDR2 SNEGSKA (reference sequence). V lost 3 bases, J lost 0 bases, and 15 bases lay in between.